This TCR beta chain was identified in a study of response to subunit inactivated influenza vaccine. Study observations and caveats: Each seasonal influenza vaccination recruits few new T cells, the authors suggested.

Trimming removed 5 bases at V and 2 bases at J, with 12 bases between. There are 14 residues in the CDR3. Per germline, CDR1 SGHAT and CDR2 FQNNGV. TCRdb re-called the RT-PCR reads through MiXCR, storing one row per CDR3 protein. The table includes 150,000 to 200,000 distinct CDR3 sequences, about 9% detected once. This clonotype was seen at least ten times. As yet, its antigen is unknown. This clonotype was sampled from a man aged 50-59 years who received an inactivated influenza vaccine. Sequenced material: non-naive T cells sorted from PBMCs, taken on the day of vaccination. The V call is TRBV11-2, the J call TRBJ1-2; D is perhaps TRBD1 (5 bases). The DNA for the CDR3 is TGTGCCAGCAGCCCTAGGGGCCCGAACTATGGCTACACCTTC. Amino acid sequence: CASSPRGPNYGYTF.